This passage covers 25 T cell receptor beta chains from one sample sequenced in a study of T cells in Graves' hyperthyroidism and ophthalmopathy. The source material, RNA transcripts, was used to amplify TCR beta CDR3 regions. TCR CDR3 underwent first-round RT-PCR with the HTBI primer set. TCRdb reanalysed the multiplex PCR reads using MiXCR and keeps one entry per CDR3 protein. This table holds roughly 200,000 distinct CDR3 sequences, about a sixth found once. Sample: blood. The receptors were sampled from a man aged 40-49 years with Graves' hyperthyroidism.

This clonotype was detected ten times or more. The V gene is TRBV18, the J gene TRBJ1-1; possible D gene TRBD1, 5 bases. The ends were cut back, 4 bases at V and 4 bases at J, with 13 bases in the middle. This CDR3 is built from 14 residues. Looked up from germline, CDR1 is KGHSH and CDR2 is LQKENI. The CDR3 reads CASSQSTGGTEAFF. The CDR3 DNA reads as TGTGCCAGCTCACAATCAACCGGGGGCACTGAAGCTTTCTTT.

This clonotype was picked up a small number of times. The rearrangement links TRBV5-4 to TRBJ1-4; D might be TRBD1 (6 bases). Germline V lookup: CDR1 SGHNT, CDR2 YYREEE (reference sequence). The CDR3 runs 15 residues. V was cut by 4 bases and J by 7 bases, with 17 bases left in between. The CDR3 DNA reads TGTGCCAGCAGCAAAACCACAGGGTTCGGTGAAAAACTGTTTTTT. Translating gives CASSKTTGFGEKLFF.

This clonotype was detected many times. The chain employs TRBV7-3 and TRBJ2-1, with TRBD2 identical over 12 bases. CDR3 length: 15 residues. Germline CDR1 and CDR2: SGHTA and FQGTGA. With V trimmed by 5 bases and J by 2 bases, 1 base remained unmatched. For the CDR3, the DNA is TGTGCCAGCAGCCTAGCGGGGGGGACCTACAATGAGCAGTTCTTC. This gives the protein CASSLAGGTYNEQFF.

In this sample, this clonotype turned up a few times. CDR3 residues: CASSPWGGAETQYF. Here the CDR3 DNA reads TGTGCCAGCAGTCCTTGGGGGGGCGCAGAGACCCAGTACTTC. The chain employs TRBV7-9 and TRBJ2-5, with D perhaps matching TRBD2 (7 bases). Trimming removed 6 bases from V and 4 bases from J, with 15 bases in between. The V gene's germline CDR1 is SEHNR and CDR2 FQNEAQ (reference sequence). The CDR3 is 14 amino acids.

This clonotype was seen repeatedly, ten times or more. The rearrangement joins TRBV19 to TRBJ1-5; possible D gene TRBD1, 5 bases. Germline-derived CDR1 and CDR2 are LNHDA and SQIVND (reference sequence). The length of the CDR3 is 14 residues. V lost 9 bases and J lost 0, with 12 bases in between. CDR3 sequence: CASQGFDSNQPQHF. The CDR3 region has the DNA TGTGCCAGCCAGGGTTTTGATAGCAATCAGCCCCAGCATTTT.

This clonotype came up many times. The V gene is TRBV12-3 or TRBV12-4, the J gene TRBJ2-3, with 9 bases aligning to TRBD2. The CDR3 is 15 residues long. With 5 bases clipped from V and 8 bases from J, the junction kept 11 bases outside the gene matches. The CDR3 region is CASSPAVAGVGTQYF. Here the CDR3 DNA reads TGTGCCAGCAGTCCTGCGGTAGCGGGGGTGGGTACGCAGTATTTT.

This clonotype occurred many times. CDR3 in amino acids: CASSFPGQANYGYTF. The CDR3 DNA reads as TGTGCCAGCAGCTTTCCCGGACAGGCTAACTATGGCTACACCTTC. This sequence joins TRBV9 and TRBJ1-2, with 7 bases identical to TRBD1. This CDR3 is 15 amino acids long. Germline V gene lookup returns CDR1 SGDLS and CDR2 YYNGEE. Trimming took 4 bases from V and 0 from J; bases not matched to a gene: 6.

The DNA of the CDR3 is TGTGCCAGTAGTATAGGGGAGGCGCTGAACACTGAAGCTTTCTTT. Translating gives CASSIGEALNTEAFF. V gene TRBV19 combines with J gene TRBJ1-1; no clear D gene. V lost 1 base to trimming and J lost 0 bases, with 9 bases between them. The CDR3 totals 15 residues. CDR1 is LNHDA, CDR2 SQIVND, per germline (reference sequence).

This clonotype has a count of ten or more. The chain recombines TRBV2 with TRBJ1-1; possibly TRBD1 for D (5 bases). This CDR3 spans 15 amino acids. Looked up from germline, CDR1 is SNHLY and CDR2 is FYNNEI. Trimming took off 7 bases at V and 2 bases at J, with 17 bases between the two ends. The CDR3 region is CASIRQNPFNTEAFF. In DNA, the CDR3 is TGTGCCAGCATTAGACAGAACCCCTTTAACACTGAAGCTTTCTTT.

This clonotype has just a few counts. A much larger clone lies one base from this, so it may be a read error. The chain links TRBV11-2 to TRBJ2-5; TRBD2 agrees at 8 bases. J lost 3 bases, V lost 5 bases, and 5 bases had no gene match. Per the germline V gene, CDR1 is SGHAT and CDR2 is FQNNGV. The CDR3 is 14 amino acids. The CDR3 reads CASSLTSGEETQYF. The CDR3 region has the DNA TGTGCCAGCAGCCTTACTAGCGGAGAAGAGACCCAGTACTTC.

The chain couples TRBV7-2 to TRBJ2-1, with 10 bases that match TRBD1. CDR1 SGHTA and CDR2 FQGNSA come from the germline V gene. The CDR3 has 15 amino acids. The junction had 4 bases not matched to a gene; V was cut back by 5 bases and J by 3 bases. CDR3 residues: CASSQDRGLYNEQFF. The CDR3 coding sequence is TGTGCCAGCAGCCAAGACAGGGGGCTCTACAATGAGCAGTTCTTC.

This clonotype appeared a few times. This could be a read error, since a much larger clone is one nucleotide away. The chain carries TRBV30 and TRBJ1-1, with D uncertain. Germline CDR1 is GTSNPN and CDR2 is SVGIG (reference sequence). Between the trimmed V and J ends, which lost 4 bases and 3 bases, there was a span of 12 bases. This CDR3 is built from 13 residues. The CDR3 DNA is TGTGCCTGGATCGTTGGGGTGGACACTGAAGCTTTCTTT. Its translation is CAWIVGVDTEAFF.

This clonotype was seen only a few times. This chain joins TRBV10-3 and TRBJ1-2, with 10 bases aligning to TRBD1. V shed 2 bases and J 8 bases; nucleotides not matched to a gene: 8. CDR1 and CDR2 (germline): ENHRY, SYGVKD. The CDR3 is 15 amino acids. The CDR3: CAISETGQGVKGYTF. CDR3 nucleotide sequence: TGTGCCATCAGTGAGACCGGACAGGGGGTAAAGGGCTACACCTTC.

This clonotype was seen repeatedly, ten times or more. Here the CDR3 reads CASSYEGDRDSGANVLTF. CDR3 nucleotide sequence: TGTGCCAGCAGTTATGAGGGGGACAGGGACTCTGGGGCCAACGTCCTGACTTTC. The rearrangement joins TRBV12-3 or TRBV12-4 to TRBJ2-6, with 9 bases lining up with TRBD1. The CDR3 covers 18 residues. V lost 4 bases and J lost 0; bases outside the gene matches: 7.

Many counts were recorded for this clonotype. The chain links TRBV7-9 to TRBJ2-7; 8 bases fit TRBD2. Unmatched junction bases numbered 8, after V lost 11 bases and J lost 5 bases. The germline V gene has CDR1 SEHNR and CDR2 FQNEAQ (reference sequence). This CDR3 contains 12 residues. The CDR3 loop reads CALSGGTHEQYF. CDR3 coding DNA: TGTGCCCTGAGCGGGGGTACCCACGAGCAGTACTTC.

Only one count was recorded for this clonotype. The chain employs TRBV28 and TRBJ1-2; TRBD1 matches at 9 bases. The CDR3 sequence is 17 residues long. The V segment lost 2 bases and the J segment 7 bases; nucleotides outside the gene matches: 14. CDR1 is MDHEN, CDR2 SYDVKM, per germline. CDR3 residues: CASSLGSVGTGQGGYTF. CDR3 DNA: TGTGCCAGCAGTTTAGGTTCCGTCGGGACAGGGCAGGGTGGCTACACCTTC.

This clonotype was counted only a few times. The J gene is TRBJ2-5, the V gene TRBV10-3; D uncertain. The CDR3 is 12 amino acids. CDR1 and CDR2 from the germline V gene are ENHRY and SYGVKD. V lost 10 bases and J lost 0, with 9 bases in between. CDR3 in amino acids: CATKGNQETQYF. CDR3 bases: TGTGCCACTAAGGGTAACCAAGAGACCCAGTACTTC.

CDR3 DNA sequence: TGTGCCAGCAGCCGGGGCCAACCCAACGAGCAGTTCTTC. Translation: CASSRGQPNEQFF. V and J are TRBV3-1 and TRBJ2-1, with a weak D call TRBD1 (5 bases). CDR3 size: 13 residues. The V and J ends lost 4 bases and 10 bases respectively, with 14 bases between them. CDR1 and CDR2 from the germline V gene are LGHDT and YNNKEL (reference sequence).

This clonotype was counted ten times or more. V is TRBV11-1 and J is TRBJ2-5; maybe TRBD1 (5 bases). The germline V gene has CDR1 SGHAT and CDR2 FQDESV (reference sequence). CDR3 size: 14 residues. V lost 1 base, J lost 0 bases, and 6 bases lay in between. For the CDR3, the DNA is TGTGCCAGCAGCTTAGACAGGTACCAAGAGACCCAGTACTTC. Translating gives CASSLDRYQETQYF.

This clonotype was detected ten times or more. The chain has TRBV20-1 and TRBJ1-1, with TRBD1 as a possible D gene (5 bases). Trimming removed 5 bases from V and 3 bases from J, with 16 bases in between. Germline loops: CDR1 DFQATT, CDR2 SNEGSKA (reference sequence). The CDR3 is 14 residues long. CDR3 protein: CSAPLGGGDTEAFF. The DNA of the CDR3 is TGCAGTGCTCCCCTGGGGGGGGGTGACACTGAAGCTTTCTTT.

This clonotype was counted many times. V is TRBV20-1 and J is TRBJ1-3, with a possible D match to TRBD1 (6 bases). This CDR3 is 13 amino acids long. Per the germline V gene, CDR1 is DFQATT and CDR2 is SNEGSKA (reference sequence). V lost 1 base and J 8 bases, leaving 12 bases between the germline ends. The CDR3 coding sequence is TGCAGTGCTAGAGCAGGGGAGGCGGACACCATATATTTT. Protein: CSARAGEADTIYF.

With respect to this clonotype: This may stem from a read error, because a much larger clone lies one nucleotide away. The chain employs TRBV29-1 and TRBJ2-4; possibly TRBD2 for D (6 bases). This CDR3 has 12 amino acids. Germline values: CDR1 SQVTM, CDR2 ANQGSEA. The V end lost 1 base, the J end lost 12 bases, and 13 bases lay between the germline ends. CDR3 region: CSVEGRGIGQYF. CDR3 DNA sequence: TGCAGCGTTGAAGGACGGGGGATAGGTCAGTACTTC.

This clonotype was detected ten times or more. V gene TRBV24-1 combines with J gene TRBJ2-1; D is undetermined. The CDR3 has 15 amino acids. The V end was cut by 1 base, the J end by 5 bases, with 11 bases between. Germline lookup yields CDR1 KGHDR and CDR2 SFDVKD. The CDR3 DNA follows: TGTGCCACCAGTGATTTTCGTGGTATCGACAATGAGCAGTTCTTC. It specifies CATSDFRGIDNEQFF.

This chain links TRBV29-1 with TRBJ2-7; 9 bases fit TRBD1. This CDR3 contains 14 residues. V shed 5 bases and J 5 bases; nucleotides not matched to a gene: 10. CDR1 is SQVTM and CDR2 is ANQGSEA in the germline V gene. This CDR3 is CSVHPGDRVHEQYF. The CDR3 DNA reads TGCAGCGTTCATCCCGGGGACAGGGTCCACGAGCAGTACTTC.

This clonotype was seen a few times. The DNA for the CDR3 is TGTGCCAGCAGTTTAAGGTCGTCAGGGACTAATGAAAAACTGTTTTTT. It codes for CASSLRSSGTNEKLFF. The chain joins TRBV28 to TRBJ1-4, with a weak D call TRBD1 (5 bases). CDR1 and CDR2 from the germline V gene are MDHEN and SYDVKM. V shed 2 bases and J shed 2 bases, with 12 bases lying between them. The CDR3 length is 16 residues. Variable domain in full (rest from reference TRBV28 and TRBJ1-4): DVKVTQSSRYLVKRTGEKVFLECVQDMDHENMFWYRQDPGLGLRLIYFSYDVKMKEKGDIPEGYSVSREKKERFSLILESASTNQTSMYLCASSLRSSGTNEKLFFGSGTQLSVL.